A selection of T cell receptor beta chains follows, all from one sample in a study of Graves' ophthalmopathy and Graves' hyperthyroidism. TCRdb reprocessed the multiplex PCR reads with MiXCR, giving one entry per CDR3 protein. The sample lists 650,000 to 900,000 distinct CDR3 sequences, 35% to 50% seen once, with 44% in the top ten. Sequencing was done on a sample of peripheral blood. All receptors derive from an adult man with Graves' ophthalmopathy. The CDR3 runs from the conserved cysteine through the conserved F or W. Each record gives: CDR3 DNA, CDR3 protein, CDR3 length, D gene, J gene, V gene, clone size. A D gene is named only where the DNA matches it firmly. Only some rows state a clone size, as once, few, many or a class for expanded clones.

CDR3 DNA: TGTGCCAGCAGCTTAGGGACAGGCAGCCAAGAGACCCAGTACTTC; CDR3 protein: CASSLGTGSQETQYF; CDR3 length: 15; D gene: TRBD1; J gene: TRBJ2-5; V gene: TRBV7-9; clone size: many
CDR3 DNA: TGCGCCAGCAGCGATAGCGGGAGCTCGCAGACCCAGTACTTC; CDR3 protein: CASSDSGSSQTQYF; CDR3 length: 14; D gene: TRBD2; J gene: TRBJ2-5; V gene: TRBV5-1; clone size: .
CDR3 DNA: TGTGCCAGTAGTTCCAGCGGGAGGGCGTTCGCGAACACCGGGGAGCTGTTTTTT; CDR3 protein: CASSSSGRAFANTGELFF; CDR3 length: 18; D gene: TRBD2; J gene: TRBJ2-2; V gene: TRBV19; clone size: .
CDR3 DNA: TGTGCCAGCGGGTTAGGTTGGCGGGGGCTGCCCCAGCATTTT; CDR3 protein: CASGLGWRGLPQHF; CDR3 length: 14; D gene: .; J gene: TRBJ1-5; V gene: TRBV2; clone size: .
CDR3 DNA: TGTGCCTGGATTGACAGGGGGAGCGTTAGAGCTTTCTTT; CDR3 protein: CAWIDRGSVRAFF; CDR3 length: 13; D gene: TRBD1; J gene: TRBJ1-1; V gene: TRBV30; clone size: .
CDR3 DNA: TGTGCCAGCAGCTTGGTTCTAGCGGGATCCCACGAGCAGTACTTC; CDR3 protein: CASSLVLAGSHEQYF; CDR3 length: 15; D gene: TRBD2; J gene: TRBJ2-7; V gene: TRBV5-4; clone size: .
CDR3 DNA: TGTGCCATCAGTGAGGCGGGGGGGCAGCAAGAGACCCAGTACTTC; CDR3 protein: CAISEAGGQQETQYF; CDR3 length: 15; D gene: TRBD2; J gene: TRBJ2-5; V gene: TRBV10-3; clone size: .
CDR3 DNA: TGTGCCAGCTCACCCCGGGTGACAGAGACCCAGTACTTC; CDR3 protein: CASSPRVTETQYF; CDR3 length: 13; D gene: .; J gene: TRBJ2-5; V gene: TRBV7-7; clone size: few
CDR3 DNA: TGTGCCAGCAGCGTTGAACCCTGGGGTGGCTACACCTTC; CDR3 protein: CASSVEPWGGYTF; CDR3 length: 13; D gene: .; J gene: TRBJ1-2; V gene: TRBV14; clone size: .
CDR3 DNA: TGTGCCAGCAGTGTGGGGGGGAGGGACTATAATTCACCCCTCCACTTT; CDR3 protein: CASSVGGRDYNSPLHF; CDR3 length: 16; D gene: .; J gene: TRBJ1-6; V gene: TRBV10-2; clone size: .
CDR3 DNA: TGTGCCAGTAGCAGAGAGAACACAGGCGTTCCCTACGAGCAGTACTTC; CDR3 protein: CASSRENTGVPYEQYF; CDR3 length: 16; D gene: .; J gene: TRBJ2-7; V gene: TRBV19; clone size: .
CDR3 DNA: TGTGCCAGCAGCCAAGATCCTCGGACTCAGCCCCAGCATTTT; CDR3 protein: CASSQDPRTQPQHF; CDR3 length: 14; D gene: .; J gene: TRBJ1-5; V gene: TRBV14; clone size: few
CDR3 DNA: TGTGCCAGCGGGGGGACATTGAACACTGAAGCTTTCTTT; CDR3 protein: CASGGTLNTEAFF; CDR3 length: 13; D gene: .; J gene: TRBJ1-1; V gene: TRBV7-9; clone size: many
CDR3 DNA: TGTGCTAGAGAGGGCGGCCGCGGACAGTACTTC; CDR3 protein: CAREGGRGQYF; CDR3 length: 11; D gene: .; J gene: TRBJ2-7; V gene: TRBV25-1; clone size: .
CDR3 DNA: TGCGCCAGCAGTGAATCGACAGGGGCATCTAGCTACACCTTC; CDR3 protein: CASSESTGASSYTF; CDR3 length: 14; D gene: TRBD1; J gene: TRBJ1-2; V gene: TRBV25-1; clone size: .
CDR3 DNA: TGCGCCAGCAGTGAGTCCGGGACGGTAAATGAAAAACTGTTTTTT; CDR3 protein: CASSESGTVNEKLFF; CDR3 length: 15; D gene: .; J gene: TRBJ1-4; V gene: TRBV10-2; clone size: many
CDR3 DNA: TGTGCCAGCAGCTTGATGACAGGACCCTACGAGCAGTACTTC; CDR3 protein: CASSLMTGPYEQYF; CDR3 length: 14; D gene: .; J gene: TRBJ2-7; V gene: TRBV11-2; clone size: few
CDR3 DNA: TGTGCCAGCAGTTATGGACAGGGTAAAGGCTACGAGCAGTACTTC; CDR3 protein: CASSYGQGKGYEQYF; CDR3 length: 15; D gene: TRBD1; J gene: TRBJ2-7; V gene: TRBV2; clone size: .
CDR3 DNA: TGCGCCAGCAGCCAAGCGATGGATTCACCCCTCCACTTT; CDR3 protein: CASSQAMDSPLHF; CDR3 length: 13; D gene: .; J gene: TRBJ1-6; V gene: TRBV4-1; clone size: many
CDR3 DNA: TGTGCCAGCAGTTTTCGGGGATTC; CDR3 protein: CASSFRGF; CDR3 length: 8; D gene: .; J gene: TRBJ2-5; V gene: TRBV12-3/TRBV12-4; clone size: .
CDR3 DNA: TGTGCCAGCAGTTCGGGACAGGGGAGGCTTCTTTCCTACGAGCAGTACTTC; CDR3 protein: CASSSGQGRLLSYEQYF; CDR3 length: 17; D gene: TRBD1; J gene: TRBJ2-7; V gene: TRBV6-1; clone size: .
CDR3 DNA: TGTGCCAGCACCCAAGGGGGGCGGAGCGGCTACACCTTC; CDR3 protein: CASTQGGRSGYTF; CDR3 length: 13; D gene: .; J gene: TRBJ1-2; V gene: TRBV6-1; clone size: .
CDR3 DNA: TGCAGTGCTAGGTCACCGGGACAGGGTCCTGAAGCTTTCTTT; CDR3 protein: CSARSPGQGPEAFF; CDR3 length: 14; D gene: TRBD1; J gene: TRBJ1-1; V gene: TRBV20-1; clone size: .
CDR3 DNA: TGTGCCAGCAGCTTATGGAACACCGGGGAGCTGTTTTTT; CDR3 protein: CASSLWNTGELFF; CDR3 length: 13; D gene: .; J gene: TRBJ2-2; V gene: TRBV7-8; clone size: many
CDR3 DNA: TGCAGTGAGGGGCAGGGCTCTGGGGCCAACGTCCTGACTTTC; CDR3 protein: CSEGQGSGANVLTF; CDR3 length: 14; D gene: .; J gene: TRBJ2-6; V gene: TRBV20-1; clone size: .
CDR3 DNA: TGTGCCAGTAGTATGGGTAGGGAAGGTCAGCCCCAGCATTTT; CDR3 protein: CASSMGREGQPQHF; CDR3 length: 14; D gene: .; J gene: TRBJ1-5; V gene: TRBV19; clone size: many
CDR3 DNA: TGTGCCAGCAGAAGCTTAGCGGGAGGGGTTCAAGAGACCCAGTACTTC; CDR3 protein: CASRSLAGGVQETQYF; CDR3 length: 16; D gene: TRBD2; J gene: TRBJ2-5; V gene: TRBV27; clone size: .
CDR3 DNA: TGTGCCAGCAGTTTCCTACAGATGAACACTGAAGCTTTCTTT; CDR3 protein: CASSFLQMNTEAFF; CDR3 length: 14; D gene: .; J gene: TRBJ1-1; V gene: TRBV9; clone size: .
CDR3 DNA: TGTGCCACCAGCAGGGACATCTATGGCTACACCTTC; CDR3 protein: CATSRDIYGYTF; CDR3 length: 12; D gene: .; J gene: TRBJ1-2; V gene: TRBV15; clone size: .
CDR3 DNA: TGTGCCAGCAGCTTAGTAGTCCGAGGAGAGGATGGCTACACCTTC; CDR3 protein: CASSLVVRGEDGYTF; CDR3 length: 15; D gene: .; J gene: TRBJ1-2; V gene: TRBV7-9; clone size: few
CDR3 DNA: TGCGCCAGCAGCTTGGTGTCTGGGATGGGCACCGGGGAGCTGTTTTTT; CDR3 protein: CASSLVSGMGTGELFF; CDR3 length: 16; D gene: .; J gene: TRBJ2-2; V gene: TRBV7-9; clone size: .
CDR3 DNA: TGCGCCAGCAGCACCCGGGACAGGGGGTATGGCTACACCTTC; CDR3 protein: CASSTRDRGYGYTF; CDR3 length: 14; D gene: TRBD1; J gene: TRBJ1-2; V gene: TRBV5-1; clone size: many
CDR3 DNA: TGTGCCAGCAGCTTGGTGTGGCAGCACTTTAACTATGGCTACACCTTC; CDR3 protein: CASSLVWQHFNYGYTF; CDR3 length: 16; D gene: .; J gene: TRBJ1-2; V gene: TRBV7-3; clone size: .
CDR3 DNA: TGTGCCAGCAGCTTAGAGGCCCTCGGCGAGCAGTACTTC; CDR3 protein: CASSLEALGEQYF; CDR3 length: 13; D gene: .; J gene: TRBJ2-7; V gene: TRBV7-8; clone size: many
CDR3 DNA: TGTGCCAGCAGTTACTCGGCAGGGGACACTGAAGCTTTCTTT; CDR3 protein: CASSYSAGDTEAFF; CDR3 length: 14; D gene: .; J gene: TRBJ1-1; V gene: TRBV6-5; clone size: .
CDR3 DNA: TGCAGCTTAGGGGGGTCTAGCAATCAGCCCCAGCATTTT; CDR3 protein: CSLGGSSNQPQHF; CDR3 length: 13; D gene: .; J gene: TRBJ1-5; V gene: TRBV29-1; clone size: .
CDR3 DNA: TGTGCCACCAGCGGTGCCCGAGCTTTCCCCCAAGAGACCCAGTACTTC; CDR3 protein: CATSGARAFPQETQYF; CDR3 length: 16; D gene: .; J gene: TRBJ2-5; V gene: TRBV15; clone size: .
CDR3 DNA: TGCAGTGCTAGAGGGACGGGGAACACTGAAGCTTTCTTT; CDR3 protein: CSARGTGNTEAFF; CDR3 length: 13; D gene: .; J gene: TRBJ1-1; V gene: TRBV20-1; clone size: many
CDR3 DNA: TGTGCCAGCAGTCACACTCTGGACAGGGAGGTGTTTTATCAGCCCCAGCATTTT; CDR3 protein: CASSHTLDREVFYQPQHF; CDR3 length: 18; D gene: TRBD1; J gene: TRBJ1-5; V gene: TRBV7-9; clone size: few
CDR3 DNA: TGTGCCAGCAGCTTTAAACAGGGGATGTACGCTGAAGCTTTCTTT; CDR3 protein: CASSFKQGMYAEAFF; CDR3 length: 15; D gene: TRBD1; J gene: TRBJ1-1; V gene: TRBV7-9; clone size: .
CDR3 DNA: TGCAGCGCTTCAACCCAACTTAATGAAAAACTGTTTTTT; CDR3 protein: CSASTQLNEKLFF; CDR3 length: 13; D gene: .; J gene: TRBJ1-4; V gene: TRBV29-1; clone size: many
CDR3 DNA: TGTGCCAGCAGCTTGCCGGGGGGCCTTGGCTACACCTTC; CDR3 protein: CASSLPGGLGYTF; CDR3 length: 13; D gene: .; J gene: TRBJ1-2; V gene: TRBV5-8; clone size: many
CDR3 DNA: TGTGCCAGCAGCTTAGGAGACAGGGGGCCTGGTGGCTACACCTTC; CDR3 protein: CASSLGDRGPGGYTF; CDR3 length: 15; D gene: TRBD1; J gene: TRBJ1-2; V gene: TRBV7-8; clone size: many
CDR3 DNA: TGTGCCAGCAGTTACCCAGGGGCTACCTCCGGACAGCCCCAGCATTTT; CDR3 protein: CASSYPGATSGQPQHF; CDR3 length: 16; D gene: .; J gene: TRBJ1-5; V gene: TRBV28; clone size: .
CDR3 DNA: TGTGCCAGTAGTAAAACGCCAACTAATGAAAAACTGTTTTTT; CDR3 protein: CASSKTPTNEKLFF; CDR3 length: 14; D gene: .; J gene: TRBJ1-4; V gene: TRBV19; clone size: .
CDR3 DNA: TGTGCCAGCAGCTCCGGAAGGGGGGACACTGAAGCTTTCTTT; CDR3 protein: CASSSGRGDTEAFF; CDR3 length: 14; D gene: .; J gene: TRBJ1-1; V gene: TRBV7-6; clone size: .
CDR3 DNA: TGTGCCAGCAGAAGAGGCCACAGGGGCAGCTCCTATAATTCACCCCTCCACTTT; CDR3 protein: CASRRGHRGSSYNSPLHF; CDR3 length: 18; D gene: TRBD1; J gene: TRBJ1-6; V gene: TRBV6-5; clone size: .
CDR3 DNA: TGTGCCAGCAGCCAAGGAGTGGCCTCCTACGAGCAGTACTTC; CDR3 protein: CASSQGVASYEQYF; CDR3 length: 14; D gene: .; J gene: TRBJ2-7; V gene: TRBV14; clone size: few
CDR3 DNA: TGTGCCGCCGAAGCCGCGGGTTACACCGGGGAGCTGTTTTTT; CDR3 protein: CAAEAAGYTGELFF; CDR3 length: 14; D gene: .; J gene: TRBJ2-2; V gene: TRBV10-3; clone size: many
CDR3 DNA: TGTGCCAGCAGTTATAGATATAGGAATTCACCCCTCCACTTT; CDR3 protein: CASSYRYRNSPLHF; CDR3 length: 14; D gene: .; J gene: TRBJ1-6; V gene: TRBV25-1; clone size: .
CDR3 DNA: TGCAGCGTTGAAGACGTAGTGAACACTGAAGCTTTCTTT; CDR3 protein: CSVEDVVNTEAFF; CDR3 length: 13; D gene: .; J gene: TRBJ1-1; V gene: TRBV29-1; clone size: many
CDR3 DNA: TGTGCCAGCAGTGTTCCTGGACAGCCGAATTCACCCCTCCACTTT; CDR3 protein: CASSVPGQPNSPLHF; CDR3 length: 15; D gene: .; J gene: TRBJ1-6; V gene: TRBV7-3; clone size: once
CDR3 DNA: TGCAGTGCTAGTCTTGGAGGGGGCACTGAAGCTTTCTTT; CDR3 protein: CSASLGGGTEAFF; CDR3 length: 13; D gene: .; J gene: TRBJ1-1; V gene: TRBV20-1; clone size: few
CDR3 DNA: TGTGCCAGCAGCTTAGGGATGAGCTCTGGGGCCAACGTCCTGACTTTC; CDR3 protein: CASSLGMSSGANVLTF; CDR3 length: 16; D gene: .; J gene: TRBJ2-6; V gene: TRBV7-9; clone size: many
CDR3 DNA: TGTGCCAGCAGTCCCAGGGCGAAACTGGCCGGAAGCTCCTACGAGCAGTACTTC; CDR3 protein: CASSPRAKLAGSSYEQYF; CDR3 length: 18; D gene: .; J gene: TRBJ2-7; V gene: TRBV2; clone size: many